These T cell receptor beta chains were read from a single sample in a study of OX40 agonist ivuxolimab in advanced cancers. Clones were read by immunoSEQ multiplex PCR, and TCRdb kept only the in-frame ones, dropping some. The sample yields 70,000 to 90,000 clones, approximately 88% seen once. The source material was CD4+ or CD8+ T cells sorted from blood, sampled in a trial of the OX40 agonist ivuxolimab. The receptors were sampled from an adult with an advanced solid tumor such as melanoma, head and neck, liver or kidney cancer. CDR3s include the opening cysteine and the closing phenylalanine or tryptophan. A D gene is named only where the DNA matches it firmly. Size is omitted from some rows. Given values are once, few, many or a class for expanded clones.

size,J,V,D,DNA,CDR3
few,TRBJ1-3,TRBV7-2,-,TGTGCCAGCAGCCCAGAAGGGCGGACGCGTGGAAACACCATATATTTT,CASSPEGRTRGNTIYF
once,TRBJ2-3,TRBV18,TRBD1,TGTGCCAGCTCACGGGACAGGGGAACAGATACGCAGTATTTT,CASSRDRGTDTQYF
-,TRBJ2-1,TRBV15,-,TGTGCCACCAGCAGAGATGCAAAGGGATCGTACAATGAGCAGTTCTTC,CATSRDAKGSYNEQFF
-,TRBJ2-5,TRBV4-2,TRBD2,TGTGCCAGCAGCCAAAATGTAGGTCTAGCGGGAGAGACCCAGTACTTC,CASSQNVGLAGETQYF
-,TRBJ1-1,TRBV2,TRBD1,TGTGCCAGCACAGGACAGGGGTTGTTCACTGAAGCTTTCTTT,CASTGQGLFTEAFF
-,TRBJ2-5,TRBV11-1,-,TGTGCCAGCAGCCTACGGGGGCGACAAGTCTTGACCCAGTACTTC,CASSLRGRQVLTQYF
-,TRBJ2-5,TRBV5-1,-,TGCGCCAGCGCACGGGGGCAAGAGACCCAGTACTTC,CASARGQETQYF
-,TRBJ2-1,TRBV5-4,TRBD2,TGTGCCAGCAGCTTGCCGGGCGCGGGGGGCTCCAATGAGCAGTTCTTC,CASSLPGAGGSNEQFF
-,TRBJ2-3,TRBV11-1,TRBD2,TGTGCCAGCAGCTTATCGGCGACTAGCGGGAGATGGATTGAGTATTTT,CASSLSATSGRWIEYF
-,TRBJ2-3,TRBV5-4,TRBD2,TGTGCCAGCAGCTTCATTAGCGGGAGCACAGATACGCAGTATTTT,CASSFISGSTDTQYF
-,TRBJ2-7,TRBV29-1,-,TGCAGCGTTAAATCGGGGTACGAGCAGTACTTC,CSVKSGYEQYF
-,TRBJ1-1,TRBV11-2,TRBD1,TGTGCCAGCAGCTTAGGGGACAGAGAAGCTTTCTTT,CASSLGDREAFF
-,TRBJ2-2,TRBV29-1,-,TGCAGTACCAAACAGGGTGGTGGTGGGGAGCTGTTTTTT,CSTKQGGGGELFF
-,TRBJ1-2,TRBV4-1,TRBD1,TGCGCCAGCAGCCAAGCCCTAACTGGGACAGATTACACTTATGGCTACACCTTC,CASSQALTGTDYTYGYTF
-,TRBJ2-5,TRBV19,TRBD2,TGTGCCAGTAGCCGACTAGCGGGGGCCCAAGAGACCCAGTACTTC,CASSRLAGAQETQYF
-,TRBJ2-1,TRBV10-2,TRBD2,TGCGCCAGCACCGGGCTAGCGGGGGGCAATGAGCAGTTCTTC,CASTGLAGGNEQFF
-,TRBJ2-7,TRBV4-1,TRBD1,TGCGCCAGCAGCCATCGCCGGGACAGCTCCTACGAGCAGTACTTC,CASSHRRDSSYEQYF
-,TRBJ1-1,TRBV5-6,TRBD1,TGTGCCAGCAGCACCCGACAGGGGGTCAACACTGAAGCTTTCTTT,CASSTRQGVNTEAFF
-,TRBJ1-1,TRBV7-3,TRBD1,TGTGCCAGCAGCTTAGCTTCCAGGGGGGAAACTGAAGCTTTCTTT,CASSLASRGETEAFF
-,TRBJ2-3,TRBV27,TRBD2,TGTGCCAGCAGCCCACTAGCGGGAGTAGATACGCAGTATTTT,CASSPLAGVDTQYF
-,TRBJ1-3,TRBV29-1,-,TGCAGCGTTGGGAACAGCGCGGGGCCTGGAAACACCATATATTTT,CSVGNSAGPGNTIYF
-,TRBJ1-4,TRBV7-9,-,TGTGCCAGCAGCTTATGGTCTTGGGGGGCTAATGAAAAACTGTTTTTT,CASSLWSWGANEKLFF
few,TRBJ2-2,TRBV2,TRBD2,TGTGCCAGCACTAGCGGGAACACCGGGGAGCTGTTTTTT,CASTSGNTGELFF
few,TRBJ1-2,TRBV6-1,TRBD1,TGTGCCAGCACCCACCAGTGGGAGGGGGCATATGGCTACACCTTC,CASTHQWEGAYGYTF
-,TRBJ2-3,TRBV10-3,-,TGTGCCATCAGTGAACTAGCAACTAGCACAGATACGCAGTATTTT,CAISELATSTDTQYF
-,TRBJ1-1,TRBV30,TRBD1,TGTGCCTGGAGTGTACAAGGGGGCGTCACTGAAGCTTTCTTT,CAWSVQGGVTEAFF
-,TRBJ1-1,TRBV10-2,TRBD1,TGCGCCAGCAGTGAGTCTGGACAGGGTACTGAAGCTTTCTTT,CASSESGQGTEAFF
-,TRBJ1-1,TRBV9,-,TGTGCCAGCAGCGGTAGGGACAACATGAACACTGAAGCTTTCTTT,CASSGRDNMNTEAFF
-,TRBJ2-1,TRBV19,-,TGTGCCAGTAGTATGGACCGTCGCTCCTACAATGAGCAGTTCTTC,CASSMDRRSYNEQFF
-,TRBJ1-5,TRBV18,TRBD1,TGTGCCAGCTCATCGGGGACAGGAGGAACTCAGCCCCAGCATTTT,CASSSGTGGTQPQHF
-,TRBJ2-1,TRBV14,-,TGTGCCAGCAGCCAAGGGAGAAATGAGCAGTTCTTC,CASSQGRNEQFF
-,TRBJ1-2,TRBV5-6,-,TGTGCCAGCAGCCAAAGGCACGGCTACACCTTC,CASSQRHGYTF
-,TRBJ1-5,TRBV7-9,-,TGTGCCAGCAGCGGGGCTATCAATCAGCCCCAGCATTTT,CASSGAINQPQHF
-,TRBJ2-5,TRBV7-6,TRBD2,TGTGCCAGCAGCACGACTAGCGGGTACCAAGAGACCCAGTACTTC,CASSTTSGYQETQYF
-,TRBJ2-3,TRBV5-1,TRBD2,TGCGCCAGCAGCGAGGCCCTCTATAGCGGGCGCACAGATACGCAGTATTTT,CASSEALYSGRTDTQYF
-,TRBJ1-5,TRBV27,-,TGTGCCAGCAGTCCGTCGCCCAATAGCAATCAGCCCCAGCATTTT,CASSPSPNSNQPQHF
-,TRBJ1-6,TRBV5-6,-,TGTGCCAGCAGCTTGGGTGGGAGGCAATCCCTCCACTTT,CASSLGGRQSLHF
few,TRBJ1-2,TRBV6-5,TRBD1,TGTGCCAGCAGTTACGCTCAGGGGGGGGAGTATGGCTACACCTTC,CASSYAQGGEYGYTF
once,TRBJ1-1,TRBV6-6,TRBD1,TGTGCCAGCAGCCACGGACAGGGGGACACTGAAGCTTTCTTT,CASSHGQGDTEAFF
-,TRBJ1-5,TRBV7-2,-,TGTGCCAGCAGCTTAATGGGGTATAGCAATCAGCCCCAGCATTTT,CASSLMGYSNQPQHF
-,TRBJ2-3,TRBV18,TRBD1,TGTGCCAGCTCCCCGGACAGGGTCAGCACAGATACGCAGTATTTT,CASSPDRVSTDTQYF